A selection of T cell receptor beta chains follows, all from one sample in a study of CD8 T cells in ankylosing spondylitis. MiXCR was run by TCRdb on the 5' RACE reads, yielding one entry per CDR3 protein. Here the sample spans roughly 180,000 distinct CDR3 sequences, roughly 10% being singletons. The source material was blood, either unsorted or a sorted T cell fraction (not recorded which). The receptors derive from a female donor with ankylosing spondylitis or in good health (not recorded which). CDR3s include the opening cysteine and the closing phenylalanine or tryptophan. Each record gives: CDR3 protein, CDR3 DNA, D gene, clone size, V gene, J gene. The D gene is left open where the match is weak. Size tells how often a clone was seen (once, few, many) or the class of an expanded clone, and some rows leave it out.

CASSPLRSYNEQFF	TGTGCCAGCAGCCCGCTGCGGTCCTACAATGAGCAGTTCTTC	-	few	TRBV11-1	TRBJ2-1
CSLRDNEQFF	TGCAGCCTACGTGACAATGAGCAGTTCTTC	-	many	TRBV20-1	TRBJ2-1
CASSPLRGAHEQYF	TGTGCCAGCAGCCCCCTCCGGGGAGCCCACGAGCAGTACTTC	-	many	TRBV7-8	TRBJ2-7
CASKADGSYEQYF	TGTGCCAGCAAAGCGGACGGGTCCTACGAGCAGTACTTC	-	-	TRBV7-9	TRBJ2-7
CSVKGGGSYNEQFF	TGCAGCGTTAAGGGGGGTGGCTCCTACAATGAGCAGTTCTTC	-	many	TRBV29-1	TRBJ2-1
CASNERERTGVLFF	TGTGCCAGCAATGAGCGGGAGAGGACCGGGGTGCTGTTTTTT	TRBD2	few	TRBV9	TRBJ2-2
CASSLLSALREQYF	TGTGCCAGCAGTTTACTGTCAGCCCTTCGAGAGCAGTACTTC	-	few	TRBV28	TRBJ2-7
CASRSGTGVFF	TGTGCCAGCAGGTCCGGGACAGGGGTTTTCTTC	TRBD1	few	TRBV12-3/TRBV12-4	TRBJ1-2
CATSRAHHSGSEGEQFF	TGTGCCACCAGCAGAGCCCATCATAGCGGGAGTGAGGGTGAGCAGTTCTTC	TRBD2	-	TRBV15	TRBJ2-1
CSARELEEARQNYGYTF	TGCAGTGCTAGAGAGTTAGAAGAGGCGAGACAGAACTATGGCTACACCTTC	-	few	TRBV20-1	TRBJ1-2
CASSFRGETQYF	TGTGCCAGCAGCTTTCGCGGGGAGACCCAGTACTTC	-	-	TRBV11-2	TRBJ2-5
CASSPRNDKRETLYNEQFF	TGTGCCAGCAGCCCCCGCAATGATAAGCGGGAGACGCTTTACAATGAGCAGTTCTTC	TRBD2	-	TRBV11-1	TRBJ2-1
CATSDRQGLNTGELFF	TGTGCCACCAGTGACAGACAGGGCTTGAACACCGGGGAGCTGTTTTTT	TRBD1	few	TRBV24-1	TRBJ2-2